This is a list of T cell receptor beta chains from one sample in a study of T cell responses to AZD1222 COVID-19 vaccine. Some clones are missing from TCRdb's copy, which holds only in-frame ones; the method was immunoSEQ multiplex PCR. The sample has roughly 120,000 clones, about 92% seen once. Specimen: peripheral blood, collected on day 0 of AZD1222 vaccination. These receptors were collected from an adult in good health. CDR3s include the opening cysteine and the closing phenylalanine or tryptophan.

V	J	CDR3
TRBV28	TRBJ1-5	CASSLWGAGSRGYQPQHF
TRBV27	TRBJ1-2	CASSFGAGNYGYTF
TRBV19	TRBJ2-1	CASRPGTSGRSFF
TRBV28	TRBJ1-2	CASTWQGDYGYTF
TRBV6-4	TRBJ2-2	CASRKTGANTGELFF
TRBV5-1	TRBJ2-7	CASSLRVGSYEQYF
TRBV30	TRBJ1-1	CAWRLNTEAFF
TRBV19	TRBJ2-2	CASSIGEAGELFF
TRBV19	TRBJ2-1	CASSPQVPYNEQFF
TRBV27	TRBJ1-5	CASSLKTGYGQPQHF
TRBV30	TRBJ1-6	CAWSVSLSNNSPLHF
TRBV19	TRBJ1-6	CASGTENSPLHF
TRBV28	TRBJ1-2	CASSYPGPANYGYTF
TRBV10-2	TRBJ1-3	CASRRWDTLSGNTIYF
TRBV5-6	TRBJ1-2	CASSLRGITYGYTF
TRBV20-1	TRBJ2-1	CSAREDGEQFF
TRBV28	TRBJ1-3	CASSLSPGQGISGNTIYF
TRBV5-1	TRBJ2-6	CASSQTGVSSGANVLTF
TRBV23-1	TRBJ1-1	CASSLNRRLTEAFF
TRBV6-1	TRBJ1-2	CASSDRDIYGYTF
TRBV5-1	TRBJ1-3	CASSLEGGTGNTIYF
TRBV30	TRBJ2-3	CAWRASSSTDTQYF
TRBV18	TRBJ2-1	CASSPWTGRKGPDNEQFF
TRBV19	TRBJ2-1	CASSIVDSGMWNEQFF
TRBV5-4	TRBJ1-2	CASSPTTLNYGYTF
TRBV9	TRBJ1-2	CASSPDRTKNYGYTF
TRBV5-6	TRBJ1-2	CASSLELGIYGYTF
TRBV4-1	TRBJ1-1	CASSQASTGLNTEAFF
TRBV27	TRBJ1-3	CASSLRESGNTIYF
TRBV11-2	TRBJ1-4	CASSFDNEKLFF
TRBV5-5	TRBJ2-1	CASSLGLRASYNEQFF
TRBV5-6	TRBJ1-2	CASSLGREGGTF
TRBV4-1	TRBJ1-6	CASSQDPGVASPLHF
TRBV28	TRBJ1-3	CASSFGTASGNTIYF
TRBV3-1/TRBV3-2	TRBJ1-5	CASSHPGSNQPQHF
TRBV15	TRBJ1-5	CATSGLDTPNQPQHF
TRBV4-1	TRBJ2-2	CASGRRGTGELFF
TRBV5-4	TRBJ2-7	CASSRGQGAYEQYF
TRBV10-3	TRBJ1-1	CAIRRNTEAFF
TRBV7-2	TRBJ2-7	CASSLAGTGFEQYF
TRBV5-5	TRBJ2-6	CASRLMRTGANVLTF
TRBV2	TRBJ2-3	CASSPGTGLSTQYF
TRBV19	TRBJ2-3	CASSVRPTTDTQYF
TRBV19	TRBJ2-4	CASSKGTVQFPWAVNLTKNIQYF
TRBV6-5	TRBJ2-7	CASSESGRAGEQYF
TRBV29-1	TRBJ2-7	CSVEDRNRANEQYF
TRBV11-2	TRBJ2-3	CASSLTSGRAADTQYF
TRBV2	TRBJ2-1	CASSEGPGLAGGWRVYNEQFF
TRBV21-1	TRBJ2-7	CASAATSGTSPLYEQYF
TRBV19	TRBJ1-5	CASSTLPGQGDQPQHF
TRBV7-9	TRBJ2-5	CASSYRPSGEETQYF
TRBV19	TRBJ2-1	CASSRRAYDEQFF
TRBV5-4	TRBJ1-5	CASSSDPNQPQHF
TRBV5-6	TRBJ2-3	CASSSDFVWGTTDTQYF